The sample holds a few counts of the clone carrying this T cell receptor (beta chain). Its antigen is currently unknown. The CDR3 spans 18 residues. V lost 5 bases and J lost 1, with 21 bases in between. Germline CDR1 and CDR2: SNHLY and FYNNEI. The TCRbeta library incorporated unique molecular identifiers. TCRdb independently ran MiXCR on the PCR reads; one entry per CDR3 protein. Of fewer than 350,000 distinct CDR3 sequences listed, roughly 8.2% were seen once; the top ten hold 9.1%. The sample originates from a study of T-cell reconstitution after alpha-beta-depleted transplantation in children. General study findings and limits: Reportedly, only several hundred clones from non-depleted graft cells drove alpha-beta T-cell counts at about two months. Among T cells one year after transplant, newly produced cells accounted for most counts and diversity.

Sequenced here: peripheral blood, sampled 360 days after TCRalphabeta/CD19-depleted stem cell transplant. V is TRBV2 and J is TRBJ2-1; D may be TRBD1 (6 bases). This clonotype was sampled from a female patient between 2 and 15 years old who had a stem cell transplant for Fanconi anemia, so the T cells may come from the graft donor. CDR3 nucleotide sequence: TGTGCCAGCAGTCTTAGTACAGGGTTGTGGGGGTCCTACAATGAGCAGTTCTTC. Protein: CASSLSTGLWGSYNEQFF.